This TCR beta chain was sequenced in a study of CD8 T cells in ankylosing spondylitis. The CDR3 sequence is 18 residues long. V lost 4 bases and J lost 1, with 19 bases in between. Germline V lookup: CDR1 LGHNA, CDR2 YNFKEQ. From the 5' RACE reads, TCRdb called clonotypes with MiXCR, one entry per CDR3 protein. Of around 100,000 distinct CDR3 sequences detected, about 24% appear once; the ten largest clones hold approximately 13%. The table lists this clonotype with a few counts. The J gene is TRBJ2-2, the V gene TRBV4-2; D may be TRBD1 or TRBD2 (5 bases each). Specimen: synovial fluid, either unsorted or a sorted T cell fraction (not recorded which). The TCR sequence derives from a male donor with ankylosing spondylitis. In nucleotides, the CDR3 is TGTGCCAGCAGCCGAGAACCCGTGGGGACGGGGAACACCGGGGAGCTGTTTTTT. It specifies CASSREPVGTGNTGELFF.